The rows below give T cell receptor beta chains drawn from one sample of a study of control samples from healthy donors and cancer patients. TCRdb keeps only in-frame clones here, not all; method: immunoSEQ multiplex PCR. The sample lists 390,000 or so clones; more than 80% were seen once. The sequencing input was PBMCs. All receptors come from a man aged 40-49 years with head and neck cancer. Each CDR3 is given with its conserved first and last residue. Fields, in order: CDR3 DNA, CDR3 protein, D gene, J gene, clone size, V gene. D genes are given only for firm matches. Where a row states a size, it is once, few, many or the class of an expanded clone; other rows omit it.

DNA: TGTGCCATCAGCCAATCACAGTCAATGGGGTACGAGCAGTACTTC
CDR3: CAISQSQSMGYEQYF
D: .
J: TRBJ2-7
size: .
V: TRBV10-3

DNA: TGTGCCAGCAGTTGGTTTGGCACAGATACGCAGTATTTT
CDR3: CASSWFGTDTQYF
D: .
J: TRBJ2-3
size: .
V: TRBV27

DNA: TGTGCCAGCAGCTGGACAGGATCCGAGCAGTACTTC
CDR3: CASSWTGSEQYF
D: TRBD1
J: TRBJ2-7
size: .
V: TRBV7-9

DNA: TGTGCCAGCAGTTCCGACCTCGGCCAGGAGACCCAGTACTTC
CDR3: CASSSDLGQETQYF
D: .
J: TRBJ2-5
size: .
V: TRBV6-5

DNA: TGTGCCAGTACCGACCCTGAGGGCGGTGGAAACACCATATATTTT
CDR3: CASTDPEGGGNTIYF
D: .
J: TRBJ1-3
size: once
V: TRBV19

DNA: TGTGCCAGCAGCGGGGGGGCCAACTATGGCTACACCTTC
CDR3: CASSGGANYGYTF
D: .
J: TRBJ1-2
size: .
V: TRBV27

DNA: TGTGCCAGCAGCCAAGAACAGATCTATGGCTACACCTTC
CDR3: CASSQEQIYGYTF
D: .
J: TRBJ1-2
size: once
V: TRBV3-1/TRBV3-2

DNA: TGTGCCAGCAGTCAGACGGGACAGGAGAACACTGAAGCTTTCTTT
CDR3: CASSQTGQENTEAFF
D: TRBD1
J: TRBJ1-1
size: .
V: TRBV27

DNA: TGTGCCAGCCATAGAGGGACCAGCGAGCAGTACTTC
CDR3: CASHRGTSEQYF
D: .
J: TRBJ2-7
size: .
V: TRBV28

DNA: TGCGCCAGCAGTGAGTCGTGGACAGGGGGCAGGACTGAAGCTTTCTTT
CDR3: CASSESWTGGRTEAFF
D: TRBD1
J: TRBJ1-1
size: once
V: TRBV10-2

DNA: TGCGCCAGCAGCTCGACGGAGAGCTCCTACGAGCAGTACTTC
CDR3: CASSSTESSYEQYF
D: .
J: TRBJ2-7
size: .
V: TRBV5-1

DNA: TGTGCCAGCAGCTTAGAAGCGGGGGCGCAGTATTTT
CDR3: CASSLEAGAQYF
D: TRBD2
J: TRBJ2-3
size: .
V: TRBV7-2

DNA: TGTGCCAGCAGGCGGACAGCCGGCACCGGGGAGCTGTTTTTT
CDR3: CASRRTAGTGELFF
D: .
J: TRBJ2-2
size: .
V: TRBV28

DNA: TGTGCCAGCGTTAGTACGCGGGCCGGGACCCAGTACTTC
CDR3: CASVSTRAGTQYF
D: .
J: TRBJ2-5
size: once
V: TRBV6-5

DNA: TGTGCCAGCAGCTTAGGAGGAGGGAGTTCACCCCTCCACTTT
CDR3: CASSLGGGSSPLHF
D: .
J: TRBJ1-6
size: .
V: TRBV11-3

DNA: TGTGCCAGCAGCGTAGGTCCTAGCGGGGGGGCCGCCCCCTACGAGCAGTACTTC
CDR3: CASSVGPSGGAAPYEQYF
D: TRBD2
J: TRBJ2-7
size: .
V: TRBV9

DNA: TGTGCCAGCAGCTTAGCCTGGACAGATGGGGGTGCTGAGCAGTTCTTC
CDR3: CASSLAWTDGGAEQFF
D: .
J: TRBJ2-1
size: .
V: TRBV11-2

DNA: TGTGCCAGCAGCACTGGGAGGGTAACAGCCAGCACAGATACGCAGTATTTT
CDR3: CASSTGRVTASTDTQYF
D: TRBD2
J: TRBJ2-3
size: once
V: TRBV7-9

DNA: TGCGCCAGCAGAAACACCGGGACAGGGGTAACCGGGGAGCTGTTTTTT
CDR3: CASRNTGTGVTGELFF
D: TRBD1
J: TRBJ2-2
size: .
V: TRBV5-1

DNA: TGTGCCAGCAGTTTAAAACCGGGACAAGAGACCCAGTACTTC
CDR3: CASSLKPGQETQYF
D: .
J: TRBJ2-5
size: .
V: TRBV27

DNA: TGTGCCAGCAGTGTAGAAGATAACACCGGGGAGCTGTTTTTT
CDR3: CASSVEDNTGELFF
D: .
J: TRBJ2-2
size: .
V: TRBV6-4

DNA: TGTGCCAGCAGCTTATGGGACAGTCGGTTGAACACTGAAGCTTTCTTT
CDR3: CASSLWDSRLNTEAFF
D: TRBD1
J: TRBJ1-1
size: .
V: TRBV7-2